This TCR beta chain was recorded in a study of cytomegalovirus exposure and HLA in healthy donors. Findings of the study overall: Earlier results showed most TCR beta V segments being productive about 90% or about 30% of the time. Later, an analysis showed that TCR beta chains associated with HLA were more clonally expanded than others that were equally common. Relative to the approximately 660-donor mean, N-insertions were reportedly fewer in an Asian-associated ancestry cluster in a later analysis. Among TCR beta chains, those listed as cytomegalovirus-associated numbered around 160.

To note about this clone: The antigen is not known.

60 Vbeta and 13 Jbeta primers were used in PCR. Using immunoSEQ multiplex PCR, the repertoire was profiled, and TCRdb retains in-frame clones only, with some absent. Counted here are around 130,000 clones, about 80% occurring once; the ten biggest clones make up about 1.3%. The receptor was derived from a man in his forties or fifties in good health and CMV-seronegative. Source material: PBMCs.

The CDR3 here is CASSAIENYGYTF. CDR3 nucleotide sequence: TGTGCCAGCAGCGCTATTGAAAACTATGGCTACACCTTC. V usage is TRBV6-1 and J usage is TRBJ1-2; unclear D gene. Per germline, CDR1 MNHNS and CDR2 SASEGT. The CDR3 runs to 13 residues. The V and J ends lost 6 bases and 2 bases respectively, with 10 bases between them.